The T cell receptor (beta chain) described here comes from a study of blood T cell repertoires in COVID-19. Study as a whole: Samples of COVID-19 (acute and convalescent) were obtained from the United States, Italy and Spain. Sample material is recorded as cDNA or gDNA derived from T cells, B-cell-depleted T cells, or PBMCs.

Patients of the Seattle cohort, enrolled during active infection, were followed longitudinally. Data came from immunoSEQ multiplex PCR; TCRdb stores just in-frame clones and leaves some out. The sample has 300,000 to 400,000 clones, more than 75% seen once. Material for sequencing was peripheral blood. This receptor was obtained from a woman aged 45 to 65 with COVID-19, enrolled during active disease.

The CDR3 bases are TGTGCCAGCAGCCCTCGGACAGGGGGTTATGGCTACACCTTC. Its translation: CASSPRTGGYGYTF. The chain links TRBV9 to TRBJ1-2; 10 positions match TRBD1. This CDR3 is 14 amino acids long. The germline CDR1 and CDR2 sequences are SGDLS and YYNGEE. V gave up 4 bases and J gave up 5 bases; unmatched junction bases: 5.